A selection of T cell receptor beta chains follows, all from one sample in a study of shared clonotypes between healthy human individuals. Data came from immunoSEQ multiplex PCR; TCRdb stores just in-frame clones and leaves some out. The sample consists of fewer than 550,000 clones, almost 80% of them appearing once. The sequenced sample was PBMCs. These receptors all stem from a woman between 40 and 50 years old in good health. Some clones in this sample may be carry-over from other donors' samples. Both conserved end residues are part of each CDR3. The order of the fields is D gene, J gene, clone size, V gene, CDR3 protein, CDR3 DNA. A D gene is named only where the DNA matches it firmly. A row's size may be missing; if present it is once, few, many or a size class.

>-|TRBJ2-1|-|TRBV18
CASSPTAELRGNEQFF
TGTGCCAGCTCACCCACCGCGGAGCTCAGGGGTAATGAGCAGTTCTTC
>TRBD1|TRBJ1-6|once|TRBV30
CAWSVNRGNSPLHF
TGTGCCTGGAGTGTTAACAGGGGCAATTCACCCCTCCACTTT
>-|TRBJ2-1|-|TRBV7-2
CASSPPGAEQFF
TGTGCCAGCAGCCCCCCAGGTGCTGAGCAGTTCTTC
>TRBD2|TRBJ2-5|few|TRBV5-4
CASSRAGVQETQYF
TGTGCCAGCAGCCGAGCGGGAGTCCAGGAGACCCAGTACTTC
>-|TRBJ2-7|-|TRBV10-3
CAISESTTQYF
TGTGCCATCAGTGAGTCGACTACCCAGTACTTC
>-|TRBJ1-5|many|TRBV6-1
CASSEQGENQPQHF
TGTGCCAGCAGTGAACAAGGGGAAAATCAGCCCCAGCATTTT
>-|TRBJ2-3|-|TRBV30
CAWSVGLVTDTQYF
TGTGCCTGGAGTGTAGGGCTCGTCACAGATACGCAGTATTTT
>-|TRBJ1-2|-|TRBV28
CASSLRLRDGGYTF
TGTGCCAGCAGTTTGAGGCTGCGGGACGGTGGCTACACCTTC
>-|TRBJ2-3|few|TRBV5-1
CASSLVGSTDTQYF
TGCGCCAGCAGCTTGGTCGGTAGCACAGATACGCAGTATTTT
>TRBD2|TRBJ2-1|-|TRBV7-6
CASSPGVLAGYNEQFF
TGTGCCAGCAGCCCCGGAGTGCTAGCGGGGTACAATGAGCAGTTCTTC
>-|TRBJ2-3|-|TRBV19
CASSIMRHTQYF
TGTGCCAGTAGTATAATGCGTCATACGCAGTATTTT
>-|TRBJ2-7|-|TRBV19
CASAMRHSYEQYF
TGTGCCAGTGCCATGCGGCACTCCTACGAGCAGTACTTC
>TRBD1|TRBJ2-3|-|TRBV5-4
CASSLKDRGPSTDTQYF
TGTGCCAGCAGCCTGAAGGACAGGGGGCCGAGCACAGATACGCAGTATTTT
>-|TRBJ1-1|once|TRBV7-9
CASSLGQLMNTEAFF
TGTGCCAGCAGCTTAGGACAGCTCATGAACACTGAAGCTTTCTTT
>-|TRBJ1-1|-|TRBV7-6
CASSLGRGDTEAFF
TGTGCCAGCAGCTTAGGGCGGGGAGACACTGAAGCTTTCTTT
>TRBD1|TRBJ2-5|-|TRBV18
CASSPRTGQETQYF
TGTGCCAGCTCACCACGGACAGGCCAAGAGACCCAGTACTTC
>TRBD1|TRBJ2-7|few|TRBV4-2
CASSQDRGPTYEQYF
TGTGCCAGCAGCCAAGACAGGGGGCCCACCTACGAGCAGTACTTC
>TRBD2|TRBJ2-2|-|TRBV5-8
CASAREGSGELFF
TGTGCCAGCGCCCGGGAGGGATCCGGGGAGCTGTTTTTT
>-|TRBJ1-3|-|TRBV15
CATSRDLSWRSSGNTIYF
TGTGCCACCAGCAGAGATTTGTCGTGGCGGAGCTCTGGAAACACCATATATTTT
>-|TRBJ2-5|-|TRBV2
CASTTGVQETQYF
TGTGCCAGCACTACTGGGGTGCAAGAGACCCAGTACTTC
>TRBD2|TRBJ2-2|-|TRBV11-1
CASRYGLADITGELFF
TGTGCCAGCAGGTATGGACTAGCGGATATCACCGGGGAGCTGTTTTTT
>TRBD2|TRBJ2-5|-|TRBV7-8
CASSLEAAGEGETQYF
TGTGCCAGCAGCTTAGAGGCGGCGGGAGAGGGAGAGACCCAGTACTTC
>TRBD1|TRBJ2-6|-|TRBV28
CASSFETGSPGANVLTF
TGTGCCAGCAGTTTCGAGACAGGGTCTCCTGGGGCCAACGTCCTGACTTTC
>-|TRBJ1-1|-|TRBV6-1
CASSEPAGRGAEAFF
TGTGCCAGCAGTGAACCGGCAGGGAGGGGTGCTGAAGCTTTCTTT
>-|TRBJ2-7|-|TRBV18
CASSTFSGDEQYF
TGTGCCAGCTCGACCTTCTCAGGGGACGAGCAGTACTTC
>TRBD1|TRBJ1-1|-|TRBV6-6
CASDWTGRRNTEAFF
TGTGCCAGCGATTGGACAGGTCGGAGGAACACTGAAGCTTTCTTT
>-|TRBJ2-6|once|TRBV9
CASSSGGGIPSGANVLTF
TGTGCCAGCAGCTCCGGAGGAGGGATCCCCTCTGGGGCCAACGTCCTGACTTTC
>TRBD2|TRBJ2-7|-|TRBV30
CAWSPTSGPSYEQYF
TGTGCCTGGAGCCCGACTAGCGGACCCTCCTACGAGCAGTACTTC
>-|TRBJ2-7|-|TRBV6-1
CASRPGQPYEQYF
TGTGCCAGCAGGCCGGGACAACCCTACGAGCAGTACTTC
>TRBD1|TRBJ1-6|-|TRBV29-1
CSVRTGRNSPLHF
TGCAGCGTCAGGACAGGCCGTAATTCACCCCTCCACTTT
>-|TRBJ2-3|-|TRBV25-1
CASSEFAGYTQYF
TGTGCCAGCAGTGAATTTGCGGGGTACACGCAGTATTTT
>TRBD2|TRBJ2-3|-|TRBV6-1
CASSEGTSGSWGTDTQYF
TGTGCCAGCAGTGAAGGGACTAGCGGGAGTTGGGGCACAGATACGCAGTATTTT
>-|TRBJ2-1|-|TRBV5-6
CASSLFQSSYNEQFF
TGTGCCAGCAGCTTGTTCCAGAGCTCCTACAATGAGCAGTTCTTC
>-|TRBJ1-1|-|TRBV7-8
CASSLQTLNTEAFF
TGTGCCAGCAGCTTACAGACACTGAACACTGAAGCTTTCTTT
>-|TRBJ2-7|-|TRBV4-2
CASSQGNYEQYF
TGTGCCAGCAGCCAAGGGAACTACGAGCAGTACTTC
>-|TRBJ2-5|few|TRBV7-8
CASSLDLVNVGVETQYF
TGTGCCAGCAGCTTAGACTTGGTTAACGTAGGGGTGGAGACCCAGTACTTC
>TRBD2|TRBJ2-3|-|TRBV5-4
CASSTGTSGFTDTQYF
TGTGCCAGCAGCACCGGGACTAGCGGCTTCACAGATACGCAGTATTTT
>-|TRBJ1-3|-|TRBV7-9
CASSRDSRSGNTIYF
TGTGCCAGCAGCCGAGACAGTCGCTCTGGAAACACCATATATTTT
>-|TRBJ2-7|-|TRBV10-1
CASSDPTGALNEQYF
TGCGCCAGCAGTGATCCGACAGGAGCCCTGAACGAGCAGTACTTC
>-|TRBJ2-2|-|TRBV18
CASSPPNTGELFF
TGTGCCAGCTCACCCCCGAACACCGGGGAGCTGTTTTTT
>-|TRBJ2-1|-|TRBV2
CASSSGGSSYNEQFF
TGTGCCAGCAGCAGCGGAGGGAGCTCCTACAATGAGCAGTTCTTC
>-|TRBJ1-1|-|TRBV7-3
CASSYGGQTEAFF
TGTGCCAGCAGCTACGGTGGGCAGACTGAAGCTTTCTTT
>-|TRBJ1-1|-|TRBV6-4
CASRGAGDGTFF
TGTGCCAGCAGAGGCGCAGGGGACGGAACTTTCTTT
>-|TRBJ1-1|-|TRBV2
CASSIYREAGTEAFF
TGTGCCAGCAGTATTTACAGGGAGGCGGGCACTGAAGCTTTCTTT
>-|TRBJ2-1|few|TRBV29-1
CSAQKWGWGDNEQFF
TGCAGCGCCCAGAAGTGGGGCTGGGGGGACAATGAGCAGTTCTTC
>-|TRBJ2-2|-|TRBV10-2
CASSDWSETNTGELFF
TGCGCCAGCAGTGATTGGTCGGAGACGAACACCGGGGAGCTGTTTTTT
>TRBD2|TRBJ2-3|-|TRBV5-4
CASRPTGLAGDTQYF
TGTGCCAGCAGACCTACGGGACTAGCAGGAGATACGCAGTATTTT
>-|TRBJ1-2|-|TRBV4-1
CASSPSTASTNYGYTF
TGCGCCAGCAGCCCCTCGACAGCGTCTACTAACTATGGCTACACCTTC
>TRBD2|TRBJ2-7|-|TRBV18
CASSPPPGGRYEQYF
TGTGCCAGCTCACCACCCCCGGGGGGGCGGTACGAGCAGTACTTC
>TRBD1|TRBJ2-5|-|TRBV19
CASNPTGLKETQYF
TGTGCCAGTAACCCGACAGGGCTAAAAGAGACCCAGTACTTC
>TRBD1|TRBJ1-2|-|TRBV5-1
CASSPGTGDGNGYTF
TGCGCCAGCAGCCCCGGGACAGGGGATGGGAATGGCTACACCTTC
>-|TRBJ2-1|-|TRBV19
CASSGTGTSSYNEQFF
TGTGCCAGTAGTGGGACAGGGACTAGCTCCTACAATGAGCAGTTCTTC
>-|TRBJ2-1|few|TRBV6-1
CASTLDRFYEQFF
TGTGCCAGCACCCTCGACAGGTTCTATGAGCAGTTCTTC
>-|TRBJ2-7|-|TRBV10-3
CAISEGTRPGSYEQYF
TGTGCCATCAGTGAAGGTACTAGACCGGGCTCCTACGAGCAGTACTTC
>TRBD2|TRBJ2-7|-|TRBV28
CASSLPGLAGSYEQYF
TGTGCCAGCAGTTTACCGGGACTAGCGGGCTCCTACGAGCAGTACTTC
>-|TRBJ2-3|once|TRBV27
CASVRRGGDTQYF
TGTGCCAGCGTCCGTCGGGGTGGAGATACGCAGTATTTT